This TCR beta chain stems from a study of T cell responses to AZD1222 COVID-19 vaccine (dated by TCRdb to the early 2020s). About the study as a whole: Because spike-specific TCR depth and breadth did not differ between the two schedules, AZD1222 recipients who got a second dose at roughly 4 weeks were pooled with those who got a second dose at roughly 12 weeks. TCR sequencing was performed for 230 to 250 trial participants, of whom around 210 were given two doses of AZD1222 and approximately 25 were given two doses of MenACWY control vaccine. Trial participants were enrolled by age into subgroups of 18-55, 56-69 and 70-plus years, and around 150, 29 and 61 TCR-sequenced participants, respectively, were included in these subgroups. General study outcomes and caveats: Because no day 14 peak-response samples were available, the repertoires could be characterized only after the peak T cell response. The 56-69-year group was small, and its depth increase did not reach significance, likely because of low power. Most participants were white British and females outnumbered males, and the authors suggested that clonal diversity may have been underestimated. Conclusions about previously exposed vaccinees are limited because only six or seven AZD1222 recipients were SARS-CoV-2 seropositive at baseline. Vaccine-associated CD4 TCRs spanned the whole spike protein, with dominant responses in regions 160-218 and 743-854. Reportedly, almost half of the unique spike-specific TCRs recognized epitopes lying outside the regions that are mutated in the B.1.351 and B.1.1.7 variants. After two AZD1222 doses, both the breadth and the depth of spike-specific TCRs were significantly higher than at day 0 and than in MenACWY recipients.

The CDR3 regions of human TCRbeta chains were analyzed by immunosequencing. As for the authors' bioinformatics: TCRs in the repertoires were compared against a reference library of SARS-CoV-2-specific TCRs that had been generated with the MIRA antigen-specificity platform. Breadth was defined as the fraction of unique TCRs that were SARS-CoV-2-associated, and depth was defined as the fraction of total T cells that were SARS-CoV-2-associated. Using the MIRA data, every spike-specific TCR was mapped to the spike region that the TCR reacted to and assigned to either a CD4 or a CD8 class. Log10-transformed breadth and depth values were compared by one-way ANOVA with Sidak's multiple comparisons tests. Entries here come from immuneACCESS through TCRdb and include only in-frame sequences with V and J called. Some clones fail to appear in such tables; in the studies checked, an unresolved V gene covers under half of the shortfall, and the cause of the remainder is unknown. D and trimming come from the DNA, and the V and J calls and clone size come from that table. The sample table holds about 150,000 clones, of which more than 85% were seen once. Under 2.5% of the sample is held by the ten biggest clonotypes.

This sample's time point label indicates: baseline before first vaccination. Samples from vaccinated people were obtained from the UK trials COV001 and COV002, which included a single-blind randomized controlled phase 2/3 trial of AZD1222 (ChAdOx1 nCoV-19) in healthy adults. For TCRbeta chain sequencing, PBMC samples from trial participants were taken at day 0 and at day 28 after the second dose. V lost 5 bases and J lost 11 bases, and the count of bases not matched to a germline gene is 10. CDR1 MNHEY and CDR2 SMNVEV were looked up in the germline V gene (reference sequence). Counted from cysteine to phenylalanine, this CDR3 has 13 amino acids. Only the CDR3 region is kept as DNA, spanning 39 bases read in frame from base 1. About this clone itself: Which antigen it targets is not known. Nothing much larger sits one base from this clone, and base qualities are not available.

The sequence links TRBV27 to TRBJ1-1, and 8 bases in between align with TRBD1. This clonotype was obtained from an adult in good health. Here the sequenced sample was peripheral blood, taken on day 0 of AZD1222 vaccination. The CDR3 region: CASSLQGAGGAFF. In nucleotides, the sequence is TGTGCCAGCAGTCTCCAGGGGGCGGGTGGCGCTTTCTTT.